A selection of T cell receptor beta chains follows, all from one sample in a study of CD8+ T cells in alopecia areata. Measured with immunoSEQ multiplex PCR; TCRdb has only the in-frame clones, and not every one. The data show about 200,000 clones, more than 45% seen once. Specimen: CD4+ T cells sorted from blood, collected at week 0. These receptors were taken from a human donor with alopecia areata. The CDR3 runs from the conserved cysteine through the conserved F or W. Each record gives: J gene, clone size, V gene, D gene, CDR3 DNA, CDR3 protein. The D gene is left open where the match is weak. A row's size may be missing; if present it is once, few, many or a size class.

j_call: TRBJ1-1; clone_size: NA; v_call: TRBV27; d_call: NA; cdr3_nt: TGTGCCAGCAGTTTGACACGTTTGGTGAACACTGAAGCTTTCTTT; cdr3_aa: CASSLTRLVNTEAFF
j_call: TRBJ1-2; clone_size: NA; v_call: TRBV7-9; d_call: NA; cdr3_nt: TGTGCCAGCATCCCAAGGGGATCTTATGGCTACACCTTC; cdr3_aa: CASIPRGSYGYTF
j_call: TRBJ2-3; clone_size: few; v_call: TRBV19; d_call: TRBD2; cdr3_nt: TGTGCCAGTAGTGTGGGACTAGCAGATACGCAGTATTTT; cdr3_aa: CASSVGLADTQYF
j_call: TRBJ2-1; clone_size: once; v_call: TRBV7-3; d_call: TRBD1; cdr3_nt: TGTGCCAGCAGCTCCGCCGCACAGACAGGGCTCGAGCAGTTCTTC; cdr3_aa: CASSSAAQTGLEQFF
j_call: TRBJ2-1; clone_size: NA; v_call: TRBV5-1; d_call: NA; cdr3_nt: TGCGCCAGCAGCCTCGACAGGAGCTCCTACAATGAGCAGTTCTTC; cdr3_aa: CASSLDRSSYNEQFF
j_call: TRBJ1-1; clone_size: NA; v_call: TRBV29-1; d_call: NA; cdr3_nt: TGCAGCGTTGAAAACGGCCGAGGCGCCCTGTACACTGAAGCTTTCTTT; cdr3_aa: CSVENGRGALYTEAFF
j_call: TRBJ2-1; clone_size: NA; v_call: TRBV29-1; d_call: NA; cdr3_nt: TGCAGCAAAACCGCACGGGATGAGCAGTTCTTC; cdr3_aa: CSKTARDEQFF
j_call: TRBJ1-2; clone_size: NA; v_call: TRBV19; d_call: NA; cdr3_nt: TGTGCCAGTAGTATAGAAGACTTCTATGGCTACACCTTC; cdr3_aa: CASSIEDFYGYTF
j_call: TRBJ1-2; clone_size: NA; v_call: TRBV27; d_call: NA; cdr3_nt: TGTGCCAGCAGTACTCGAGGCTATGGCTACACCTTC; cdr3_aa: CASSTRGYGYTF
j_call: TRBJ1-5; clone_size: NA; v_call: TRBV30; d_call: NA; cdr3_nt: TGTGCCTGGAGTGTAGGCCTGGGCAATCAGCCCCAGCATTTT; cdr3_aa: CAWSVGLGNQPQHF
j_call: TRBJ2-1; clone_size: few; v_call: TRBV29-1; d_call: NA; cdr3_nt: TGCAGCGTGAGGACCCCTACGTACAATGAGCAGTTCTTC; cdr3_aa: CSVRTPTYNEQFF
j_call: TRBJ2-5; clone_size: NA; v_call: TRBV2; d_call: NA; cdr3_nt: TGTGCCAGCAGCGCAAATTTCCAAGAGACCCAGTACTTC; cdr3_aa: CASSANFQETQYF
j_call: TRBJ1-1; clone_size: NA; v_call: TRBV5-6; d_call: NA; cdr3_nt: TGTGCCAGCAGCTTGCAAACGGCTGAAGCTTTCTTT; cdr3_aa: CASSLQTAEAFF
j_call: TRBJ2-7; clone_size: NA; v_call: TRBV30; d_call: NA; cdr3_nt: TGTGCCTGGATAAAGGGCTTAGGTGAGCAGTACTTC; cdr3_aa: CAWIKGLGEQYF
j_call: TRBJ2-2; clone_size: NA; v_call: TRBV6-5; d_call: NA; cdr3_nt: TGTGCCAGCAGCCCGGGGGAGAACACCGGGGAGCTGTTTTTT; cdr3_aa: CASSPGENTGELFF
j_call: TRBJ2-2; clone_size: few; v_call: TRBV19; d_call: NA; cdr3_nt: TGTGCCAGTAGTATGTCCCGGGGCGCCTGGACCGGGGAGCTGTTTTTT; cdr3_aa: CASSMSRGAWTGELFF
j_call: TRBJ1-2; clone_size: NA; v_call: TRBV29-1; d_call: TRBD1; cdr3_nt: TGCAGCGTTTATAACGGACAGGGTAGCTATGGCTACACCTTC; cdr3_aa: CSVYNGQGSYGYTF
j_call: TRBJ1-1; clone_size: NA; v_call: TRBV30; d_call: NA; cdr3_nt: TGTGCCTGGAGGGCAAGACAGAACCTGAACACTGAAGCTTTCTTT; cdr3_aa: CAWRARQNLNTEAFF
j_call: TRBJ2-7; clone_size: few; v_call: TRBV2; d_call: TRBD2; cdr3_nt: TGTGCCAGCAGTACCGGACTAGCGGGAGGGCAGTACTTC; cdr3_aa: CASSTGLAGGQYF
j_call: TRBJ2-1; clone_size: NA; v_call: TRBV6-5; d_call: TRBD2; cdr3_nt: TGTGCCAGCAGTTCGACTAGCTTGGTTTGGTTCTTC; cdr3_aa: CASSSTSLVWFF
j_call: TRBJ2-1; clone_size: few; v_call: TRBV6-5; d_call: NA; cdr3_nt: TGTGCCAGCAGGAGTTTGGGCTCCTACAATGAGCAGTTCTTC; cdr3_aa: CASRSLGSYNEQFF
j_call: TRBJ1-2; clone_size: NA; v_call: TRBV19; d_call: TRBD1; cdr3_nt: TGTGCCAGTAGTGCGGGGACAGCTCTCACTAACTATGGCTACACCTTC; cdr3_aa: CASSAGTALTNYGYTF
j_call: TRBJ2-1; clone_size: many; v_call: TRBV5-1; d_call: NA; cdr3_nt: TGCGCCAGCAGCTTGGCTATCTACAATGAGCAGTTCTTC; cdr3_aa: CASSLAIYNEQFF
j_call: TRBJ1-1; clone_size: NA; v_call: TRBV4-1; d_call: NA; cdr3_nt: TGCGCCAGCAGCCAAGATCGAGGGACTATGAACACTGAAGCTTTCTTT; cdr3_aa: CASSQDRGTMNTEAFF
j_call: TRBJ2-5; clone_size: NA; v_call: TRBV29-1; d_call: TRBD1; cdr3_nt: TGCAGCGGGGCCGGGACAGCGTTCAAGTACCAAGAGACCCAGTACTTC; cdr3_aa: CSGAGTAFKYQETQYF
j_call: TRBJ2-4; clone_size: NA; v_call: TRBV2; d_call: NA; cdr3_nt: TGTGCCAGCAGGGGAGGTTCAAACATTCAGTACTTC; cdr3_aa: CASRGGSNIQYF
j_call: TRBJ2-3; clone_size: once; v_call: TRBV10-3; d_call: TRBD2; cdr3_nt: TGTGCCATCAGTGTGGGACTAGCGGGACATACGCAGTATTTT; cdr3_aa: CAISVGLAGHTQYF
j_call: TRBJ2-1; clone_size: NA; v_call: TRBV9; d_call: NA; cdr3_nt: TGTGCCAGCAGCGTTAATGAGAATGAGCAGTTCTTC; cdr3_aa: CASSVNENEQFF
j_call: TRBJ1-1; clone_size: NA; v_call: TRBV4-2; d_call: NA; cdr3_nt: TGTGCCAGCAGCCACGGACAGAGGGCTGAAGCTTTCTTT; cdr3_aa: CASSHGQRAEAFF
j_call: TRBJ2-3; clone_size: many; v_call: TRBV7-2; d_call: NA; cdr3_nt: TGTGCCAGCAGGGCCGGGACCACCCTGGGTACGCAGTATTTT; cdr3_aa: CASRAGTTLGTQYF
j_call: TRBJ1-2; clone_size: few; v_call: TRBV7-8; d_call: NA; cdr3_nt: TGTGCCAGCAGCTTAGCAAGGGATCACTATGGCTACACCTTC; cdr3_aa: CASSLARDHYGYTF
j_call: TRBJ1-6; clone_size: few; v_call: TRBV2; d_call: NA; cdr3_nt: TGTGCCAGCAGCGCCGGTCAGGAGGATTCACCCCTCCACTTT; cdr3_aa: CASSAGQEDSPLHF
j_call: TRBJ2-5; clone_size: NA; v_call: TRBV2; d_call: NA; cdr3_nt: TGTGCCAGCAGTGCATCCAGGGGAGAGACCCAGTACTTC; cdr3_aa: CASSASRGETQYF
j_call: TRBJ2-1; clone_size: NA; v_call: TRBV27; d_call: TRBD2; cdr3_nt: TGTGCCAGCAGTTTGTTAAGCGGGGGCTCTTACAATGAGCAGTTCTTC; cdr3_aa: CASSLLSGGSYNEQFF
j_call: TRBJ2-4; clone_size: NA; v_call: TRBV10-3; d_call: NA; cdr3_nt: TGTGCCATCAGAGGGGGTAATGACATTCAGTACTTC; cdr3_aa: CAIRGGNDIQYF
j_call: TRBJ1-2; clone_size: NA; v_call: TRBV28; d_call: NA; cdr3_nt: TGTGCCAGCAGTGCCCACCCTGGCTACACCTTC; cdr3_aa: CASSAHPGYTF
j_call: TRBJ2-7; clone_size: NA; v_call: TRBV30; d_call: TRBD2; cdr3_nt: TGTGCCTGGAGTGTAAGGGGACTAGCGGGAGCCGAGCAGTACTTC; cdr3_aa: CAWSVRGLAGAEQYF
j_call: TRBJ2-7; clone_size: few; v_call: TRBV18; d_call: NA; cdr3_nt: TGTGCCAGCTCACCCCGGGACGCGAACTTATACGAGCAGTACTTC; cdr3_aa: CASSPRDANLYEQYF
j_call: TRBJ2-7; clone_size: NA; v_call: TRBV7-2; d_call: TRBD1; cdr3_nt: TGTGCCAGCAGCTTAGCGGGACAGGGTTCCTACGAGCAGTACTTC; cdr3_aa: CASSLAGQGSYEQYF
j_call: TRBJ2-2; clone_size: NA; v_call: TRBV14; d_call: NA; cdr3_nt: TGTGCCAGCAGCCACCTGACCACATCAGCCCGGTCCCCCGGGGAACTGTTTTTT; cdr3_aa: CASSHLTTSARSPGELFF
j_call: TRBJ2-5; clone_size: few; v_call: TRBV9; d_call: NA; cdr3_nt: TGTGCCAGCAGCGTAGCCCTCTCATTTGGAGAGACCCAGTACTTC; cdr3_aa: CASSVALSFGETQYF
j_call: TRBJ2-7; clone_size: NA; v_call: TRBV18; d_call: TRBD1; cdr3_nt: TGTGCCAGCTCACTAAAGGGACAGGTAAACGAGCAGTACTTC; cdr3_aa: CASSLKGQVNEQYF
j_call: TRBJ1-5; clone_size: NA; v_call: TRBV7-9; d_call: NA; cdr3_nt: TGTGCCAGCAGCACGAACAATCAGCCCCAGCATTTT; cdr3_aa: CASSTNNQPQHF
j_call: TRBJ2-5; clone_size: NA; v_call: TRBV2; d_call: NA; cdr3_nt: TGTGCCAGCAAACGGGAGAGCAGCGAGACCCAGTACTTC; cdr3_aa: CASKRESSETQYF
j_call: TRBJ2-1; clone_size: NA; v_call: TRBV7-2; d_call: TRBD2; cdr3_nt: TGTGCCAGCAGCTTAAATAGCGGGACCTACAATGAGCAGTTCTTC; cdr3_aa: CASSLNSGTYNEQFF
j_call: TRBJ2-3; clone_size: NA; v_call: TRBV5-4; d_call: NA; cdr3_nt: TGTGCCAGCACCCTTAAGGGCGGGGTCGGAACAGATACGCAGTATTTT; cdr3_aa: CASTLKGGVGTDTQYF
j_call: TRBJ2-7; clone_size: many; v_call: TRBV6-5; d_call: TRBD2; cdr3_nt: TGTGCCAGCAGCCTCGGACTAGCGGGCGAGCAGTACTTC; cdr3_aa: CASSLGLAGEQYF
j_call: TRBJ2-1; clone_size: NA; v_call: TRBV6-1; d_call: TRBD1; cdr3_nt: TGTGCCAGCAGTGGTTACGGGACAGGGGGTGGGAATGAGCAGTTCTTC; cdr3_aa: CASSGYGTGGGNEQFF
j_call: TRBJ1-2; clone_size: NA; v_call: TRBV9; d_call: NA; cdr3_nt: TGTGCCAGCAGCGCGGGGGGCCTTGTCCGATATGGCTACACCTTC; cdr3_aa: CASSAGGLVRYGYTF
j_call: TRBJ2-3; clone_size: NA; v_call: TRBV7-3; d_call: TRBD1; cdr3_nt: TGTGCCAGCAGCTTAGCCCCCGGGACAGTCACAGATACGCAGTATTTT; cdr3_aa: CASSLAPGTVTDTQYF
j_call: TRBJ1-5; clone_size: NA; v_call: TRBV19; d_call: NA; cdr3_nt: TGTGCCAGTAGTACCCAGAGCAATCAGCCCCAGCATTTT; cdr3_aa: CASSTQSNQPQHF